This T cell receptor (beta chain) comes out of a study of blood T cells in healthy people across ages. Alongside a J-beta primer mix, a sample-barcoded 5' primer served in a second PCR lasting roughly 7 to 12 cycles. TCRdb redid the calling of the 5' RACE reads with MiXCR, one entry per CDR3 protein. The sample lists nearly 800,000 distinct CDR3 sequences; more than 50% were seen once. There are 13 residues in the CDR3. From germline, CDR1 is MNHEY and CDR2 SVGEGT. Sequencing input: blood. The receptor comes from a man between 35 and 55 years old in good health. The chain links TRBV6-2 or TRBV6-3 to TRBJ2-4, with D tentatively TRBD1 or TRBD2 (5 bases each). TRBJ2-7 explains the end of the DNA better; the J call may be wrong. CDR3 in amino acids: CASGSSRGYEQYF. CDR3 sequence (DNA): TGTGCCAGCGGATCCTCGAGGGGATACGAGCAGTACTTC.